This T cell receptor (beta chain) was documented in a study of shared clonotypes between healthy human individuals (dated by TCRdb to 2019 to 2021). Background for the entire study: A couple of women and a few men aged 18 to 49 years were included in the cohort. To estimate repertoire size and how much clonotype sharing occurs between individuals, the study deeply sequenced the blood TCR repertoires of about 5 healthy adults. Different laboratories and diverse techniques were used to prepare libraries and sequence TCR repertoires, to increase sequencing depth and limit assay-specific biases. Between about 0.8 and 9 billion PBMCs per donor were obtained by leukapheresis. Per donor, three plates each were used for CD4 naive and CD4 memory, two for CD8 naive, and one for CD8 memory.

The donors were healthy, HIV-negative adults with no recently reported acute infections or vaccinations. All donors were Caucasian adults living in Nashville, Tennessee, USA. CD4+ T cells were enriched by magnetic negative selection; naive cells were then positively selected on CD45RA, and the negative fraction formed the memory subset. Blood was obtained by leukapheresis, after which PBMCs were separated by Ficoll-Histopaque density gradient centrifugation and cryopreserved in liquid nitrogen vapor phase. Analytical flow cytometry was used to check the purity and quantity of each magnetically sorted T cell population. From each sorted fraction, genomic DNA was isolated and quantified by UV absorbance on a Nanodrop 2000c. Regarding this clone: Its target antigen remains unknown. One base away there is no much larger clone; base qualities are not given.

TCR CDR3 regions were amplified from genomic DNA by multiplex PCR using the deep immunoSEQ assay. For each cell subset, the extracted genomic DNA was distributed evenly across all wells of several immunoSEQ 96-well plates, and each plate served as one replicate. Each replicate PCR for sorted subsets received about 210 ng genomic DNA, equal to tens of thousands of T cell genomes. Purified libraries were quantified with a Qubit 3.0 fluorometer, sized on a Bioanalyzer 2100, and re-quantified with the KAPA Library Quantification kit. Every immunoSEQ 96-well plate was sequenced on a dedicated single-read 150-cycle Illumina NextSeq 550 flow cell. Processing in the source paper ran as follows. The immunoSEQ output contained only junctional sequences without quality scores, so filtering could not match that applied to full-length reads. To assign V/J genes and CDR3, sequences were annotated against IMGT germline references using PyIR, a Python wrapper for IgBLAST v1.9. Reads were filtered out if the reads had weak V/J assignments (E-value above 1e-6), no CDR3, stop codons, out-of-frame junctions, or ambiguous translated residues. V3J clonotypes were defined as sequences sharing an identical inferred V gene, J gene, and CDR3 amino acid sequence. Percentage overlap between repertoires was calculated by dividing the number of shared unique clonotypes by the size of the smaller repertoire. RTK rarefaction, the Chao1 estimator, and Recon v2.1 estimates of unobserved clonotypes were used to assess repertoire richness. Generation probabilities for all TCRbeta clonotypes obtained by the gDNA method from four donors were computed using OLGA. What TCRdb holds here is the immuneACCESS table cut down to in-frame rearrangements. Part of the clones is not present; checked against another copy, under half of the missing clones reflect an unresolved V gene, and the others are unexplained. The V and J calls and the clone size are those of that table, but D and trimming were determined from the DNA. In this sample the table shows more than 400,000 clones, around 96% of which occur a single time. Nearly 0.065% of the sample is held by the ten biggest clonotypes.

The CDR3 starts with the cysteine, ends with the phenylalanine, and has 17 residues. Only the CDR3 DNA stays, 51 bases, in frame from base 1. Trimming leaves V shorter by 3 bases and J shorter by 0 bases, with the junction holding 5 bases beyond the gene matches. As encoded in the germline V gene (reference sequence), CDR1 is LNHDA while CDR2 is SQIVND. Overall study outcomes, separate from this receptor: Sampling was limited to blood, and TCR repertoires in tissue likely differ from TCR repertoires in blood. Because the study included only a small number of donors, the genetic and exposure-history diversity represented was limited. When a few donors were compared, the shared fraction of clonotypes was 5% to 6.5% for naive CD4, less than 4% for naive CD8, 2.3% for memory CD4, and 0.4% for memory CD8. Pairwise subsampling indicated that sequencing depth was expected to affect the degree of clonotype sharing among donors. Compared with non-shared clonotypes, the clonotypes found in all four sorted-subset donors had higher generation probabilities. Even with the large sequencing depth, rarefaction of the sorted-subset datasets indicated that sequencing was incomplete. Naive subsets generally had larger estimated clonotype richness than memory subsets.

This TCR was recovered from a young woman in good health. Recombination connected TRBV19 to TRBJ2-6; 7 bases in the junction line up with TRBD2. Material: naive CD4+ T cells sorted from blood. The cell subset or site label for this specimen denotes: CD45RA+ positively selected. The CDR3: CASSIVGRGSGANVLTF. The DNA sequence is given as TGTGCCAGTAGTATCGTGGGGAGGGGCTCTGGGGCCAACGTCCTGACTTTC.